These 21 T cell receptor beta chains came from one sample sequenced in a study of blood T cell repertoires in COVID-19. The table came from immunoSEQ multiplex PCR; TCRdb's copy has only in-frame clones and leaves some out. The sample has about 130,000 clones, over 70% seen once. Sequenced material: peripheral blood. All receptors come from a human donor in a cohort sampled during active COVID-19.

CDR3 region: CSVGKGSAQYF. In nucleotides, the CDR3 is TGCAGCGTTGGGAAGGGGTCTGCGCAGTATTTT. V usage is TRBV29-1 and J usage is TRBJ2-3; TRBD1 is a possible D gene (5 bases). CDR3 length: 11 amino acids. The V gene's germline CDR1 is SQVTM and CDR2 ANQGSEA. V dropped 4 bases and J dropped 10 bases, with 12 bases sitting between them.

V usage is TRBV27 and J usage is TRBJ1-4; perhaps TRBD1 as D (5 bases). The CDR3 loop spans 20 amino acids. Germline values: CDR1 MNHEY, CDR2 SMNVEV (reference sequence). V lost 10 bases and J 4 bases, leaving 34 bases between the germline ends. The CDR3 is CAITRGSNAWLRDFNEKLFF. DNA for the CDR3: TGTGCCATTACACGAGGTTCAAACGCCTGGTTGAGGGACTTTAATGAAAAACTGTTTTTT.

The chain has TRBV5-6 and TRBJ1-6; D is perhaps TRBD1 (5 bases). Trimming took off 4 bases at V and 0 bases at J, with 8 bases between the two ends. Germline CDR1 reads SGHDT; CDR2 reads YYEEEE. The CDR3 consists of 15 residues. The CDR3 DNA reads as TGTGCCAGCAGCGGGAGGGGCTCCTATAATTCACCCCTCCACTTT. The encoded protein is CASSGRGSYNSPLHF. Filled out from reference TRBV5-6 and TRBJ1-6, the complete variable domain reads DAGVTQSPTHLIKTRGQQVTLRCSPKSGHDTVSWYQQALGQGPQFIFQYYEEEERQRGNFPDRFSGHQFPNYSSELNVNALLLGDSALYLCASSGRGSYNSPLHFGNGTRLTVT.

The rearrangement joins TRBV7-8 to TRBJ1-1; 10 bases map to TRBD1. The V and J ends lost 3 bases and 2 bases, in that order; junction bases with no gene match: 9. Germline CDR1 reads SGHVS; CDR2 reads FQNEAQ. The CDR3 runs 17 residues. CDR3 sequence: CASSFVGQGIRNTEAFF. CDR3 in DNA: TGTGCCAGCAGCTTCGTGGGACAGGGGATTCGTAACACTGAAGCTTTCTTT.

The chain uses TRBV6-9 and TRBJ1-5, with D possibly matching TRBD1 (6 bases). The germline V gene has CDR1 MNHGY and CDR2 SVAAGI. Trimming removed 2 bases at V and 6 bases at J, with 11 bases between. This CDR3 has 14 residues. The CDR3 sequence is CASSYHRAVQPQHF. The CDR3 coding sequence is TGTGCCAGCAGTTATCACAGGGCAGTTCAGCCCCAGCATTTT.

This clone occurred a few times. This chain joins TRBV18 and TRBJ1-1; 8 bases are shared with TRBD1. Germline CDR1 reads KGHSH; CDR2 reads LQKENI. V trimming: 3 bases; J trimming: 3 bases; junction bases outside the gene matches: 6. This CDR3 is built from 15 residues. CDR3 DNA: TGTGCCAGCTCACCGCGGACAGGGTTGGACACTGAAGCTTTCTTT. Protein: CASSPRTGLDTEAFF.

This clone turned up a few times. This chain joins TRBV7-2 and TRBJ2-1; the match to TRBD2 covers 8 bases. J lost 4 bases, V lost 0 bases, and 2 bases had no gene match. From germline, CDR1 is SGHTA and CDR2 FQGNSA. The CDR3 covers 15 residues. In DNA form, the CDR3 reads TGTGCCAGCAGCTTAGCCAGCGGGAGATACAATGAGCAGTTCTTC. Its protein is CASSLASGRYNEQFF.

The genes are TRBV16 and TRBJ1-4, with 9 bases aligning to TRBD1. The CDR3 is made up of 15 amino acids. Per germline, CDR1 KGHSY and CDR2 FQNENV. The J segment lost 5 bases and the V segment lost 6 bases, leaving 7 bases of the junction unmatched. CDR3 coding DNA: TGTGCCAGCAGTTGGGGACAGGGCAGAAATGAAAAACTGTTTTTT. Translation gives CASSWGQGRNEKLFF.

The chain links TRBV3-1 (or the pseudogene TRBV3-2) to TRBJ1-2; D ambiguous. The CDR3 sequence is 14 residues long. CDR1 is LGHDT and CDR2 is YNNKEL in the germline V gene (reference sequence). V was clipped by 4 bases and J by 4 bases, with 13 bases between them. CDR3 bases: TGTGCCAGCAGCCTCCTCGGGGTAGCCTATGGCTACACCTTC. Its protein product is CASSLLGVAYGYTF.

This chain connects TRBV9 to TRBJ2-3; 14 bases agree with TRBD2. The CDR3 extends over 19 amino acids. The V segment lost 3 bases and the J segment 2 bases; nucleotides outside the gene matches: 11. Germline CDR1 SGDLS, CDR2 YYNGEE. CDR3 sequence (DNA): TGTGCCAGCAGCGAGAGACTAGCGGGAGGGCCGGAGGACACAGATACGCAGTATTTT. Translated, it gives CASSERLAGGPEDTDTQYF.

The chain carries TRBV7-9 and TRBJ2-2; D gene ambiguous. Trimming removed 1 base at V and 7 bases at J, with 13 bases between. The germline CDR1 and CDR2 sequences are SEHNR and FQNEAQ (reference sequence). This CDR3 contains 15 residues. DNA of the CDR3: TGTGCCAGCAGCTTAGGGGCCGCCTCGAGCGGGGAGCTGTTTTTT. This gives the protein CASSLGAASSGELFF.

CDR3 region: CASSNFRADQYF. CDR3 coding DNA: TGTGCCAGCAGCAACTTCAGGGCGGACCAGTACTTC. The rearrangement uses TRBV21-1 and TRBJ2-5; the table's D call, TRBD1, has no DNA check behind it. TRBV21-1 is annotated as a pseudogene. The CDR3 totals 12 residues.

The chain is built from TRBV2 and TRBJ1-6; D call uncertain. The germline CDR1 and CDR2 sequences are SNHLY and FYNNEI. V was cut by 8 bases and J by 8 bases, with 13 bases left in between. The CDR3 length is 13 residues. CDR3 in amino acids: CASWLEGYSPLHF. Here the CDR3 DNA reads TGTGCCAGCTGGCTGGAGGGCTATTCACCCCTCCACTTT. The complete variable domain, with remaining parts taken from reference TRBV2 and TRBJ1-6, reads EPEVTQTPSHQVTQMGQEVILRCVPISNHLYFYWYRQILGQKVEFLVSFYNNEISEKSEIFDDQFSVERPDGSNFTLKIRSTKLEDSAMYFCASWLEGYSPLHFGNGTRLTVT.

The chain carries TRBV6-1 and TRBJ2-7; perhaps TRBD1 as D (5 bases). V dropped 4 bases and J dropped 6 bases, with 22 bases sitting between them. The length of the CDR3 is 16 residues. CDR1 is MNHNS and CDR2 is SASEGT in the germline V gene. The CDR3 reads CASSAAATGRVVEQYV. CDR3 DNA: TGTGCCAGCAGTGCAGCCGCCACAGGAAGAGTGGTCGAGCAGTACGTC.

The chain employs TRBV5-5 and TRBJ1-5; tentatively, D is TRBD1 (6 bases). V shed 2 bases and J shed 2 bases, with 8 bases lying between them. The germline V gene has CDR1 SGHKS and CDR2 YYEKEE (reference sequence). CDR3 length equals 14 residues. CDR3 residues: CASSLEGGNQPQHF. The CDR3 region has the DNA TGTGCCAGCAGCTTAGAGGGGGGCAATCAGCCCCAGCATTTT.

The rearrangement uses TRBV6-5 and TRBJ2-1; 8 nucleotides line up with TRBD1. The germline V gene encodes CDR1 MNHEY and CDR2 SVGAGI. Germline trimming cut 6 bases from V and 3 bases from J; bases unmatched to any gene: 7. The CDR3 spans 15 residues. This chain's CDR3 is CASRVGQGGYNEQFF. CDR3 in DNA: TGTGCCAGCAGAGTCGGACAGGGCGGCTACAATGAGCAGTTCTTC.

The chain uses TRBV19 and TRBJ1-1; D gene ambiguous. Trimming pared 7 bases from V and 4 bases from J, leaving 13 bases between. The germline V gene encodes CDR1 LNHDA and CDR2 SQIVND (reference sequence). This CDR3 region has 13 residues. In DNA, the CDR3 is TGTGCCAGTACCGGCGGGATTCGCACTGAAGCTTTCTTT. Translating it yields CASTGGIRTEAFF.

DNA for the CDR3: TGTGCCAGCAGGTCAGGGGGCCCAAAGGGCGAGCAGTACTTC. Its translation is CASRSGGPKGEQYF. V and J are TRBV27 and TRBJ2-7, with 8 bases aligning to TRBD1. The CDR3 covers 14 residues. Unmatched junction bases numbered 10, after V lost 6 bases and J lost 6 bases. Germline CDR1 MNHEY, CDR2 SMNVEV (reference sequence).

This clone was seen once. This sequence joins TRBV5-1 and TRBJ1-1; D is undetermined. V lost 4 bases, J lost 4 bases, and 11 bases lay in between. The germline V gene has CDR1 SGHRS and CDR2 YFSETQ. The CDR3 spans 13 residues. Here the CDR3 reads CASSAEAGTEAFF. CDR3 coding DNA: TGCGCCAGCAGCGCAGAAGCGGGCACTGAAGCTTTCTTT.

The chain is built from TRBV3-1 (or the pseudogene TRBV3-2) and TRBJ2-5; 9 bases align to TRBD2. Per germline, CDR1 LGHDT and CDR2 YNNKEL (reference sequence). With 4 bases clipped from V and 3 bases from J, the junction kept 0 bases outside the gene matches. The CDR3 consists of 13 residues. The CDR3, as DNA: TGTGCCAGCAGCCGACTAGCGGAAGAGACCCAGTACTTC. Amino acid sequence: CASSRLAEETQYF.

This sequence joins TRBV6-2 or TRBV6-3 and TRBJ1-1; D not resolved. The germline V gene encodes CDR1 MNHEY and CDR2 SVGEGT. This CDR3 is built from 13 residues. Trimming cost V 0 bases and J 3 bases, with 5 bases left between them. The CDR3 loop reads CASSYSSYTEAFF. CDR3 in DNA: TGTGCCAGCAGTTACTCGAGTTACACTGAAGCTTTCTTT.